This is a list of T cell receptor beta chains from one sample in a study of control samples from healthy donors and cancer patients. Sequencing was performed with immunoSEQ multiplex PCR; in TCRdb, only in-frame clones are kept and a portion is missing. This table holds roughly 90,000 clones, roughly four fifths found once. The sample comprised blood. These receptors originate from an older woman in good health. Both conserved end residues are part of each CDR3. The D gene is left open where the match is weak. The listing skips clone size in some rows; elsewhere it reads once, few, many or a size class.

abundance: -
j_gene: TRBJ2-6
v_gene: TRBV6-5
d_gene: -
CDR3nt: TGTGCCAGCAGGTTGGGGGGCTCTGGGGCCAACGTCCTGACTTTC
CDR3aa: CASRLGGSGANVLTF

abundance: once
j_gene: TRBJ1-6
v_gene: TRBV28
d_gene: -
CDR3nt: TGTGCCAGCAGGATCCAATTGGGGTTGCATTCACCCCTCCACTTT
CDR3aa: CASRIQLGLHSPLHF

abundance: -
j_gene: TRBJ1-2
v_gene: TRBV27
d_gene: -
CDR3nt: TGTGCCAGCAGGACAGTTAACTATGGCTACACCTTC
CDR3aa: CASRTVNYGYTF

abundance: -
j_gene: TRBJ1-5
v_gene: TRBV12-3/TRBV12-4
d_gene: -
CDR3nt: TGTGCCAGCAGTTTGGGCGGGGGCGCGCCCCAGCATTTT
CDR3aa: CASSLGGGAPQHF

abundance: -
j_gene: TRBJ1-5
v_gene: TRBV6-2/TRBV6-3
d_gene: TRBD1
CDR3nt: TGTGCCAGCAGTTACCCGACAGGGGGCGGGAGCAATCAGCCCCAGCATTTT
CDR3aa: CASSYPTGGGSNQPQHF

abundance: -
j_gene: TRBJ2-7
v_gene: TRBV4-1
d_gene: TRBD2
CDR3nt: TGCGCCAGCAGCCAAGGGGGGGTAGCGGGAGGGCCACACGAGCAGTACTTC
CDR3aa: CASSQGGVAGGPHEQYF

abundance: -
j_gene: TRBJ2-1
v_gene: TRBV4-3
d_gene: TRBD2
CDR3nt: TGCGCCAGCAGCCCCTTTTCCGGGGGGATATACAATGAGCAGTTCTTC
CDR3aa: CASSPFSGGIYNEQFF

abundance: few
j_gene: TRBJ2-5
v_gene: TRBV28
d_gene: TRBD2
CDR3nt: TGTGCCAGCAGTTCTGGACTAGCGGGAGAAGAGGGAGAGACCCAGTACTTC
CDR3aa: CASSSGLAGEEGETQYF

abundance: -
j_gene: TRBJ2-3
v_gene: TRBV7-8
d_gene: -
CDR3nt: TGTGCCAGCAGCTTACCCCCCCCCGGGACTGGCACAGATACGCAGTATTTT
CDR3aa: CASSLPPPGTGTDTQYF

abundance: -
j_gene: TRBJ2-7
v_gene: TRBV3-1/TRBV3-2
d_gene: -
CDR3nt: TGTGCCAGCACTATTAGCGGTAGCTCCTACGAGCAGTACTTC
CDR3aa: CASTISGSSYEQYF

abundance: -
j_gene: TRBJ1-1
v_gene: TRBV6-5
d_gene: -
CDR3nt: TGTGCCATGGGTCCGAGAGAAGCTTTCTTT
CDR3aa: CAMGPREAFF

abundance: -
j_gene: TRBJ1-2
v_gene: TRBV6-5
d_gene: -
CDR3nt: TGTGCCAGCCGACCGACAGATCTCGGCTACACCTTC
CDR3aa: CASRPTDLGYTF

abundance: -
j_gene: TRBJ2-4
v_gene: TRBV7-2
d_gene: -
CDR3nt: TGTGCCAGCAGCTTACCCGGGGCCTCAAACATTCAGTACTTC
CDR3aa: CASSLPGASNIQYF

abundance: -
j_gene: TRBJ2-3
v_gene: TRBV5-1
d_gene: TRBD2
CDR3nt: TGCGCCAGCAGCGCAGGGACTAGCGGGGGACCATACACAGATACGCAGTATTTT
CDR3aa: CASSAGTSGGPYTDTQYF

abundance: -
j_gene: TRBJ1-5
v_gene: TRBV7-9
d_gene: -
CDR3nt: TGTGCCAGCAGCTTAGTAGGGGCCGATAACAATCAGCCCCAGCATTTT
CDR3aa: CASSLVGADNNQPQHF

abundance: -
j_gene: TRBJ1-3
v_gene: TRBV5-1
d_gene: TRBD1
CDR3nt: TGCGCCAGCAGCTTGGTAGGTGGACAGGGATCCTCTGGAAACACCATATATTTT
CDR3aa: CASSLVGGQGSSGNTIYF

abundance: -
j_gene: TRBJ2-1
v_gene: TRBV20-1
d_gene: TRBD1
CDR3nt: TGCAGTGCTAGTGGGAGGTTGGGGACAGGGGGCCTCAATGAGCAGTTCTTC
CDR3aa: CSASGRLGTGGLNEQFF

abundance: once
j_gene: TRBJ2-1
v_gene: TRBV29-1
d_gene: TRBD1
CDR3nt: TGCAGCGTCCCCTCCAAGGGGGCGAATGAGCAGTTCTTC
CDR3aa: CSVPSKGANEQFF

abundance: few
j_gene: TRBJ1-2
v_gene: TRBV7-2
d_gene: TRBD1
CDR3nt: TGTGCCAGCAGGGGACAGGGAGGCTATGGCTACACCTTC
CDR3aa: CASRGQGGYGYTF

abundance: -
j_gene: TRBJ1-5
v_gene: TRBV7-9
d_gene: -
CDR3nt: TGTGCCAGCAGCTCCAATAATCAGCCCCAGCATTTT
CDR3aa: CASSSNNQPQHF

abundance: -
j_gene: TRBJ1-2
v_gene: TRBV6-5
d_gene: TRBD1
CDR3nt: TGTGCCAGCAGTTACATTGGTGGTACAGGGGGATTCGGCTACACCTTC
CDR3aa: CASSYIGGTGGFGYTF

abundance: -
j_gene: TRBJ1-5
v_gene: TRBV28
d_gene: TRBD1
CDR3nt: TGTGCCAGCAGTCGGACAGGGGGCGCAAATCAGCCCCAGCATTTT
CDR3aa: CASSRTGGANQPQHF

abundance: few
j_gene: TRBJ1-3
v_gene: TRBV3-1/TRBV3-2
d_gene: -
CDR3nt: TGTGCCAGCAGCTACAGGTCTGGAAACACCATATATTTT
CDR3aa: CASSYRSGNTIYF

abundance: -
j_gene: TRBJ2-1
v_gene: TRBV6-5
d_gene: -
CDR3nt: TGTGCCAGCAGGCTAGCCTACAATGAGCAGTTCTTC
CDR3aa: CASRLAYNEQFF

abundance: -
j_gene: TRBJ1-1
v_gene: TRBV19
d_gene: -
CDR3nt: TGTGCCAGTATCAGGGCCACTGAAGCTTTCTTT
CDR3aa: CASIRATEAFF

abundance: -
j_gene: TRBJ2-7
v_gene: TRBV7-9
d_gene: TRBD2
CDR3nt: TGTGCCAGCAGCGCGAGCGGGAGGGGCTACGAGCAGTACTTC
CDR3aa: CASSASGRGYEQYF

abundance: -
j_gene: TRBJ2-1
v_gene: TRBV9
d_gene: -
CDR3nt: TGTGTCAGCAGCGTAGCCGGAACCAATGAGCAGTTCTTC
CDR3aa: CVSSVAGTNEQFF

abundance: once
j_gene: TRBJ2-2
v_gene: TRBV4-2
d_gene: -
CDR3nt: TGTGCCAGCAGCCCCCCCGGTAGAAACGGGGAGCTGTTTTTT
CDR3aa: CASSPPGRNGELFF

abundance: -
j_gene: TRBJ2-6
v_gene: TRBV28
d_gene: -
CDR3nt: TGTGCCAGCAGTTTAAGCAGCGCGGGGGCCAACGTCCTGACTTTC
CDR3aa: CASSLSSAGANVLTF

abundance: -
j_gene: TRBJ2-2
v_gene: TRBV5-1
d_gene: TRBD1
CDR3nt: TGCGCCAGCAGCCAAGACAGGGCGGGCACCGGGGAGCTGTTTTTT
CDR3aa: CASSQDRAGTGELFF

abundance: -
j_gene: TRBJ2-1
v_gene: TRBV28
d_gene: -
CDR3nt: TGTGCCAGCAGTTTATTTCCAGAGTACAATGAGCAGTTCTTC
CDR3aa: CASSLFPEYNEQFF

abundance: -
j_gene: TRBJ1-6
v_gene: TRBV6-5
d_gene: -
CDR3nt: TGTGCCAGCAGACGGACACGGGAGGCTTCACCCCTCCACTTT
CDR3aa: CASRRTREASPLHF

abundance: -
j_gene: TRBJ2-7
v_gene: TRBV15
d_gene: -
CDR3nt: TGTGCCACCAGCAGAGATCCGGCGGGGAACGAGCAGTACTTC
CDR3aa: CATSRDPAGNEQYF

abundance: -
j_gene: TRBJ2-2
v_gene: TRBV3-1/TRBV3-2
d_gene: -
CDR3nt: TGTGCCAGCAGCCAAGACGCAGGGTTTGTCGCCGGGGAGCTGTTTTTT
CDR3aa: CASSQDAGFVAGELFF

abundance: -
j_gene: TRBJ2-1
v_gene: TRBV18
d_gene: TRBD2
CDR3nt: TGTGCCAGCTCACGAGGGACTAGCGGGGGGTCCACCTACAATGAGCAGTTCTTC
CDR3aa: CASSRGTSGGSTYNEQFF

abundance: -
j_gene: TRBJ1-6
v_gene: TRBV6-1
d_gene: -
CDR3nt: TGTGCCAGCAGTGAAACTTTACCAGGGGCTAATTCACCCCTCCACTTT
CDR3aa: CASSETLPGANSPLHF

abundance: -
j_gene: TRBJ1-4
v_gene: TRBV6-5
d_gene: -
CDR3nt: TGTGCCAGCAGCAGGAACCGGGATGAAAAACTGTTTTTT
CDR3aa: CASSRNRDEKLFF

abundance: -
j_gene: TRBJ1-2
v_gene: TRBV4-1
d_gene: -
CDR3nt: TGCGCCAGCAGCCAAGAGGCAGGGACCATCTATGGCTATACCTTC
CDR3aa: CASSQEAGTIYGYTF

abundance: -
j_gene: TRBJ1-1
v_gene: TRBV29-1
d_gene: -
CDR3nt: TGCAGCGTGAACGGGCCAGTGAACACTGAAGCTTTCTTT
CDR3aa: CSVNGPVNTEAFF

abundance: -
j_gene: TRBJ1-3
v_gene: TRBV9
d_gene: -
CDR3nt: TGTGCCAGCAGCGTAGAAATGGCTGGAAACACCATATATTTT
CDR3aa: CASSVEMAGNTIYF

abundance: -
j_gene: TRBJ2-7
v_gene: TRBV28
d_gene: TRBD2
CDR3nt: TGTGCCATCCGGGGACTAGCTTACGAGCAGTACTTC
CDR3aa: CAIRGLAYEQYF

abundance: once
j_gene: TRBJ2-3
v_gene: TRBV18
d_gene: TRBD2
CDR3nt: TGTGCCAGCTCAAGAGCGGGGGTTAGCACAGATACGCAGTATTTT
CDR3aa: CASSRAGVSTDTQYF

abundance: once
j_gene: TRBJ2-7
v_gene: TRBV5-6
d_gene: TRBD2
CDR3nt: TGTGCCAGCAGCGTGACTAGCGGGAGGGCCGCCTACGAGCAGTACTTC
CDR3aa: CASSVTSGRAAYEQYF

abundance: once
j_gene: TRBJ2-4
v_gene: TRBV4-1
d_gene: -
CDR3nt: TGCGCCAGCAGCCAAGGTACCAGGTTCATTCAGTACTTC
CDR3aa: CASSQGTRFIQYF

abundance: -
j_gene: TRBJ2-3
v_gene: TRBV6-5
d_gene: TRBD1
CDR3nt: TGTGCCAGCACCCACTCCGGGACAGGGGCAGATACGCAGTATTTT
CDR3aa: CASTHSGTGADTQYF

abundance: -
j_gene: TRBJ1-2
v_gene: TRBV3-1/TRBV3-2
d_gene: -
CDR3nt: TGTGCCAGCAGCCAAGGTTTGGGGGAGGAGGGCTACACCTTC
CDR3aa: CASSQGLGEEGYTF

abundance: -
j_gene: TRBJ2-7
v_gene: TRBV28
d_gene: TRBD2
CDR3nt: TGTGCCAGCAGTACGACTAGCGGGAGCTCCTACGAGCAGTACTTC
CDR3aa: CASSTTSGSSYEQYF

abundance: -
j_gene: TRBJ1-1
v_gene: TRBV18
d_gene: TRBD1
CDR3nt: TGTGCCAGCTCACCACCGGGACAGGCGAACACTGAAGCTTTCTTT
CDR3aa: CASSPPGQANTEAFF

abundance: -
j_gene: TRBJ1-4
v_gene: TRBV19
d_gene: -
CDR3nt: TGTGCCGGATCGGCGACCATTAATGAAAAACTGTTTTTT
CDR3aa: CAGSATINEKLFF

abundance: -
j_gene: TRBJ2-5
v_gene: TRBV6-5
d_gene: -
CDR3nt: TGTGCCAGCAGTCCAACATGGGAGACCCAGTACTTC
CDR3aa: CASSPTWETQYF

abundance: -
j_gene: TRBJ2-6
v_gene: TRBV5-1
d_gene: -
CDR3nt: TGCGCCAGCAGTGCCGGGGCCAACGTCCTGACTTTC
CDR3aa: CASSAGANVLTF

abundance: once
j_gene: TRBJ1-2
v_gene: TRBV4-1
d_gene: -
CDR3nt: TGCGCCAGCTCCAGACAGGCGGATAACTATGGCTACACCTTC
CDR3aa: CASSRQADNYGYTF

abundance: -
j_gene: TRBJ1-1
v_gene: TRBV27
d_gene: -
CDR3nt: TGTGCCAGCAGTCCTCAGACGGCGTTGAACACTGAAGCTTTCTTT
CDR3aa: CASSPQTALNTEAFF

abundance: -
j_gene: TRBJ2-5
v_gene: TRBV18
d_gene: -
CDR3nt: TGTGCCAGCTCCCGGAGGGAGGAGACCCAGTACTTC
CDR3aa: CASSRREETQYF

abundance: -
j_gene: TRBJ2-3
v_gene: TRBV6-5
d_gene: -
CDR3nt: TGTGCCAGCAGTTACGCGGGCACCCCCACAGATACGCAGTATTTT
CDR3aa: CASSYAGTPTDTQYF